The clone carrying this T cell receptor (beta chain) was recorded only once. The record originates from a study of shared clonotypes between healthy human individuals. TCRdb's copy holds only in-frame clones and misses some; the assay was immunoSEQ multiplex PCR. This sample has around 1.4 million clones, with just under 99% found just once. The CDR3 runs to 17 residues. With V trimmed by 0 bases and J by 6 bases, 8 bases remained unmatched. CDR1 is LGHNA, CDR2 YSLEER, per germline. This chain connects TRBV4-3 to TRBJ2-1, with 10 bases that match TRBD2. This clonotype was sampled from a man between 25 and 39 years old in good health. The source material was naive CD4+ T cells sorted from blood. As for subset: CD45RA+ positively selected. The CDR3 reads CASSQDTSGMGANEQFF. CDR3 DNA sequence: TGCGCCAGCAGCCAAGATACTAGCGGGATGGGGGCCAATGAGCAGTTCTTC.